The source of this TCR beta chain is a study of post-analysis software for immune sequencing data. Study-wide background: Multiple sclerosis in the patients followed relapsing-remitting, secondary progressive and progressive-relapsing courses. Study results and limitations: Versus controls, multiple sclerosis patients showed significantly lower diversity (normalized Chao1). Patients had higher frequencies than controls of roughly 5 TRBV segments, including TRBV5-6, TRBV5-1 and TRBV20-1. Batch-mates among the samples co-clustered strongly by F measure.

CDR3 length: 16 amino acids. Trimming took off 0 bases at V and 5 bases at J, with 14 bases between the two ends. From germline, CDR1 is MNHEY and CDR2 SVGEGT. This clonotype has more than one count but fewer than ten. Its cognate antigen is unknown. Unique molecular identifiers featured in each of the TCR beta cDNA libraries. About 540,000 cDNA molecules were obtained from about 1 to 10 million T cells. TCRdb re-called the PCR reads through MiXCR, storing one row per CDR3 protein. The sample contains hundreds of thousands of distinct CDR3 sequences, 25% to 30% of which appear only once. The source material was blood. The sequence derives from a girl aged 5-17 years with multiple sclerosis. V and J are TRBV6-2 or TRBV6-3 and TRBJ2-1; D unclear. The CDR3 loop reads CASSYSKTSRNNEQFF. The CDR3 DNA reads TGTGCCAGCAGTTACTCGAAAACGTCCCGGAACAATGAGCAGTTCTTC.